The source of this T cell receptor (beta chain) is a study of T cell responses to AZD1222 COVID-19 vaccine. About this clone itself: Antigen unknown.

Germline CDR1 is SEHNR and CDR2 is FQNEAQ (reference sequence). V was cut by 8 bases and J by 1 base, with 11 bases left in between. The CDR3 totals 13 residues. Study-level findings and limits: AZD1222 recipients seropositive at baseline numbered only six or seven.

The repertoire was sequenced with immunoSEQ multiplex PCR; TCRdb's copy has only in-frame clones and lacks some. The table records 130,000 to 150,000 clones, around 88% of them present only once. This clonotype was obtained from an adult in good health. The J gene is TRBJ1-1, the V gene TRBV7-9, with D possibly TRBD1 on 5 matching bases. Sequences were derived from peripheral blood, sampled on day 0 of AZD1222 vaccination. The CDR3 loop is CASFSGTNTEAFF. In DNA form, the CDR3 reads TGTGCCAGCTTCTCAGGGACGAACACTGAAGCTTTCTTT. Complete variable domain (other parts from reference TRBV7-9 and TRBJ1-1): DTGVSQNPRHKITKRGQNVTFRCDPISEHNRLYWYRQTLGQGPEFLTYFQNEAQLEKSRLLSDRFSAERPKGSFSTLEIQRTEQGDSAMYLCASFSGTNTEAFFGQGTRLTVV.